Listed below are T cell receptor beta chains from one sample, sequenced in a study of PD-L1 blockade in urothelial cancer. Profiling relied on immunoSEQ multiplex PCR, and the TCRdb table lists in-frame clones only, not all of them. The table includes over 70,000 clones, approximately 87% detected once. Sequenced here: PBMCs, sampled around atezolizumab (anti-PD-L1) treatment. The receptor set was obtained from a man between 65 and 85 years old with urothelial cancer. Both conserved end residues are part of each CDR3. A D gene is named only where the DNA matches it firmly. Rows give clone size only sometimes, using once, few, many, or a class for an expanded clone.

>TRBJ2-2|TRBD2|.|TRBV27
TGTGCCAGCAGGCGGGGGTCGAACACCGGGGAGCTGTTTTTT
CASRRGSNTGELFF
>TRBJ1-5|TRBD1|.|TRBV28
TGTGCCAGCAGTCAGGGGGGCCAGCCCCAGCATTTT
CASSQGGQPQHF
>TRBJ2-7|TRBD2|.|TRBV5-6
TGTGCCAGCAGCTTAGGGACTAGCGGGGGGGCGGGCGAGCAGTACTTC
CASSLGTSGGAGEQYF
>TRBJ1-5|TRBD1|.|TRBV5-6
TGTGCCAGCAGCCCGGGACAGGCCAGCAATCAGCCCCAGCATTTT
CASSPGQASNQPQHF
>TRBJ1-1|.|.|TRBV7-2
TGTGCCAGCAGCTTAGCGGAGGAAACTGAAGCTTTCTTT
CASSLAEETEAFF
>TRBJ2-3|TRBD1|.|TRBV20-1
TGCAGTGCTACCGACAGGGAGACGCAGTATTTT
CSATDRETQYF
>TRBJ2-5|.|.|TRBV6-1
TGTGCCAGCAGTGATTTATCGGGGTACCAAGAGACCCAGTACTTC
CASSDLSGYQETQYF
>TRBJ2-1|TRBD1|.|TRBV29-1
TGCAGCGTGGCCGGACAGGGCTATGAGCAGTTCTTC
CSVAGQGYEQFF
>TRBJ2-7|TRBD2|few|TRBV11-2
TGTGCCAGCAGCTTACAGCGGGAAGGCGAGCAGTACTTC
CASSLQREGEQYF
>TRBJ2-3|.|.|TRBV5-1
TGCGCCAGCAAAGAGGCTATTAGCACAGATACGCAGTATTTT
CASKEAISTDTQYF
>TRBJ2-5|.|.|TRBV19
TGTGCCAGTAGTACGGGTAACCAAGAGACCCAGTACTTC
CASSTGNQETQYF
>TRBJ2-3|TRBD1|.|TRBV6-5
TGTGCCAGCAGGTGGACAGGTCCGGCGGGAGATACGCAGTATTTT
CASRWTGPAGDTQYF
>TRBJ2-7|.|.|TRBV5-1
TGCGCCAGCAGCTTGGGTTCAGGGCCATACGAGCAGTACTTC
CASSLGSGPYEQYF
>TRBJ1-1|.|.|TRBV7-2
TGTGCCAGCAGCTACAGCCTGAGCACTGAAGCTTTCTTT
CASSYSLSTEAFF
>TRBJ2-2|TRBD2|.|TRBV2
TGTGCCAGCATCCTAGCGGATGTGGAGGGGGAGCTGTTTTTT
CASILADVEGELFF
>TRBJ1-2|.|.|TRBV5-4
TGTGCCAGCAGCTCGGACAGCAGCTACACCTTC
CASSSDSSYTF
>TRBJ2-1|TRBD2|.|TRBV9
TGTGCCAGCAGCGTCGGGCCAGCGGGAGGGGGTGAGCAGTTCTTC
CASSVGPAGGGEQFF
>TRBJ1-2|.|.|TRBV2
TGTGCCAGCAGTCCAGGGGCCCTCGACTATGGCTACACCTTC
CASSPGALDYGYTF
>TRBJ2-2|TRBD1|.|TRBV19
TGTGCCAGTAGTATCAAATTGGACAGGGGGCGTCTCGCGAACACCGGGGAGCTGTTTTTT
CASSIKLDRGRLANTGELFF
>TRBJ2-1|TRBD2|.|TRBV18
TGTGCCAGCTCATCATTCGGGACTAGCGGGGTTAATGAGCAGTTCTTC
CASSSFGTSGVNEQFF
>TRBJ1-1|.|.|TRBV4-2
TGTGCCAGCAGCCCCCACCCAGTAGGGAGGGGTGAAGCTTTCTTT
CASSPHPVGRGEAFF
>TRBJ2-1|TRBD2|.|TRBV5-6
TGTGCCAGCAGCTTGGGGCCCCCGGGGACTAGCTCCTACAATGAGCAGTTCTTC
CASSLGPPGTSSYNEQFF
>TRBJ2-2|TRBD2|.|TRBV9
TGTGCCAGCAGCGTAGCTAGCCTAGCGGGCTCCGGGGAGCTGTTTTTT
CASSVASLAGSGELFF
>TRBJ2-1|.|.|TRBV19
TGTGCCAGTAGTGGAGGCTCCTACAATGAGCAGTTCTTC
CASSGGSYNEQFF
>TRBJ1-1|.|.|TRBV18
TGTGCCAGCTCTCCTTTCCGACAGAACACTGAAGCTTTCTTT
CASSPFRQNTEAFF
>TRBJ2-7|TRBD1|few|TRBV11-1
TGTGCCAGCAGCTTGGACAGGGGGGACGAGCAGTACTTC
CASSLDRGDEQYF
>TRBJ1-2|.|.|TRBV19
TGTGCCAGTAGTCGACAGAACTATGGCTACACCTTC
CASSRQNYGYTF
>TRBJ2-5|.|once|TRBV5-4
TGTGCCAGCAGCTCTAGGGAGACCCAGTACTTC
CASSSRETQYF
>TRBJ2-6|.|.|TRBV5-1
TGCGCCAGCACCTCTGGGGGGGGCGCTTGGGCCAACGTCCTGACTTTC
CASTSGGGAWANVLTF